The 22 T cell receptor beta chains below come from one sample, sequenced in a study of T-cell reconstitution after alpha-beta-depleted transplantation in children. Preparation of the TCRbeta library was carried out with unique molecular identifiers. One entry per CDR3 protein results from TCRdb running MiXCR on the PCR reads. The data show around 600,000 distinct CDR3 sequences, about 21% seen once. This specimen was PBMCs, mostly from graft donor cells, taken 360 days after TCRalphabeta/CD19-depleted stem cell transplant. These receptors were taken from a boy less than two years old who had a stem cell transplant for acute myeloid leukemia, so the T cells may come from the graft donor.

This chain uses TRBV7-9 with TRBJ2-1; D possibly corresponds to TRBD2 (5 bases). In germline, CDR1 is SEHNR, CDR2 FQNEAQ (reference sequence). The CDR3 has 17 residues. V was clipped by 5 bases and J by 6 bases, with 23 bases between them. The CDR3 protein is CASSPRGGPLVSNEQFF. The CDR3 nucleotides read TGTGCCAGCAGCCCACGCGGAGGACCTCTGGTTAGCAATGAGCAGTTCTTC.

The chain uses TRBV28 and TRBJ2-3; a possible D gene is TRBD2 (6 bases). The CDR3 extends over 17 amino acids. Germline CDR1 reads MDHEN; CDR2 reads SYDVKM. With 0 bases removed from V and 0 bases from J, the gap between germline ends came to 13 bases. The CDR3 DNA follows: TGTGCCAGCAGTTTATGGTTGAAGGGGAGGAGCACAGATACGCAGTATTTT. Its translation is CASSLWLKGRSTDTQYF.

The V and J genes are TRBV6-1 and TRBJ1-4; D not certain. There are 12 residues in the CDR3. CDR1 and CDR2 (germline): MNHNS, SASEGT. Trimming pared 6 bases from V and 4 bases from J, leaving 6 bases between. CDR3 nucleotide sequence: TGTGCCAGCAGCAGACTTAATGAAAAACTGTTTTTT. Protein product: CASSRLNEKLFF.

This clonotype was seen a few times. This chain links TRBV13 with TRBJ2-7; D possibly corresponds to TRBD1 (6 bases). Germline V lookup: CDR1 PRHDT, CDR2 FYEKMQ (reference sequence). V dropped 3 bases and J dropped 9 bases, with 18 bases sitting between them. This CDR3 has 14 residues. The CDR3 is CASSFLAGDEAQYF. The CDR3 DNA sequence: TGTGCCAGCAGCTTCCTGGCAGGGGATGAGGCGCAGTACTTC.

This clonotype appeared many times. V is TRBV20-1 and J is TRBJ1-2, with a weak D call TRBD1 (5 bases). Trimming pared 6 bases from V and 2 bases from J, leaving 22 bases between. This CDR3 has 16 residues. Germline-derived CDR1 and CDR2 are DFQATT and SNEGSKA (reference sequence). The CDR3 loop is CSANRDGSKLNYGYTF. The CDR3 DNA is TGCAGTGCGAACCGGGACGGCAGTAAACTAAACTATGGCTACACCTTC.

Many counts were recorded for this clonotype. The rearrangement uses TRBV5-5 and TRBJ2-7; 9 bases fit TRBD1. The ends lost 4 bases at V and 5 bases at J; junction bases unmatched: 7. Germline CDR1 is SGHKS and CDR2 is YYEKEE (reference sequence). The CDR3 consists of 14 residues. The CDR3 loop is CASSPQGAMDEQYV. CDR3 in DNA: TGTGCCAGCAGCCCACAGGGGGCTATGGACGAGCAGTACGTC.

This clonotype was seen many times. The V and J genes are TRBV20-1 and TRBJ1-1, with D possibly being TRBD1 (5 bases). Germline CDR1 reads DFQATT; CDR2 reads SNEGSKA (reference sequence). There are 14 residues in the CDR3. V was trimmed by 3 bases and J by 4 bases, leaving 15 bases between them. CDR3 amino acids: CSARGGEGRTEAFF. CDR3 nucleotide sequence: TGCAGTGCTAGGGGCGGAGAGGGGCGCACTGAAGCTTTCTTT.

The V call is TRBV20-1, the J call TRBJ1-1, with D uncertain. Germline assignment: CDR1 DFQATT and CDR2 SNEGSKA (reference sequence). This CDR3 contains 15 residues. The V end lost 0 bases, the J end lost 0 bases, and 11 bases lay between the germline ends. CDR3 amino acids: CSARDFGEVNTEAFF. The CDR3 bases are TGCAGTGCTAGAGATTTTGGGGAAGTGAACACTGAAGCTTTCTTT.

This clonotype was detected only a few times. This chain's CDR3 is CASRQSTYNEQFF. CDR3 sequence (DNA): TGTGCCAGTAGACAGTCAACCTACAATGAGCAGTTCTTC. V and J are TRBV6-2 or TRBV6-3 and TRBJ2-1; perhaps TRBD1 as D (5 bases). The CDR3 runs 13 residues. Between the trimmed V and J ends, which lost 9 bases and 2 bases, there was a span of 11 bases. CDR1 is MNHEY and CDR2 is SVGEGT in the germline V gene.

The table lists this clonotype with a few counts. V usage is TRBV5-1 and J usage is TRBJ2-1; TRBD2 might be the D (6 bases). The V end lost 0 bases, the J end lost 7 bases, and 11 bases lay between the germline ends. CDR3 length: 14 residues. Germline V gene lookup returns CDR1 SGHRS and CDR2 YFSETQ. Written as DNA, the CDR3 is TGCGCCAGCAGCTTGGGCGGGGATGGGAATGAGCAGTTCTTC. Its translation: CASSLGGDGNEQFF.

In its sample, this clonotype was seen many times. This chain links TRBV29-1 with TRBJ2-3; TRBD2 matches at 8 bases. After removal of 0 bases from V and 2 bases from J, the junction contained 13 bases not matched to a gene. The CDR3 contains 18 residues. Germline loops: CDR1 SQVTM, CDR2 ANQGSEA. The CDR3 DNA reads TGCAGCGTTGAAGATCTTCTTGGGACTAGTTATATCACAGATACGCAGTATTTT. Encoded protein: CSVEDLLGTSYITDTQYF.

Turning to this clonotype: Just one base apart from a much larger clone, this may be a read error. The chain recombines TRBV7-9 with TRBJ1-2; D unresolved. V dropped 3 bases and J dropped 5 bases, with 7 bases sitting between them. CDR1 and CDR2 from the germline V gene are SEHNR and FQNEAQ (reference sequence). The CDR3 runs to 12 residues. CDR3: CASSLEEYGYTF. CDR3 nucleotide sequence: TGTGCCAGCAGCTTGGAGGAGTATGGCTACACCTTC.

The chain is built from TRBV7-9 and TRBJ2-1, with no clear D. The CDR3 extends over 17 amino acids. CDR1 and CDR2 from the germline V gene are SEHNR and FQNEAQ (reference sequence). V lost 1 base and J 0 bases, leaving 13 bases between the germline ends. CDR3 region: CASSLDLRPSSYNEQFF. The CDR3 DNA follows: TGTGCCAGCAGCTTAGATCTGCGGCCGAGCTCCTACAATGAGCAGTTCTTC.

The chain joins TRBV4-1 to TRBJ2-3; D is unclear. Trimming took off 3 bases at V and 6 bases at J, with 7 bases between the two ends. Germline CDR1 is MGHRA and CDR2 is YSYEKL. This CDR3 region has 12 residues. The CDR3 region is CASSHVPDTQYF. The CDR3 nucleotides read TGCGCCAGCAGCCACGTACCGGATACGCAGTATTTT.

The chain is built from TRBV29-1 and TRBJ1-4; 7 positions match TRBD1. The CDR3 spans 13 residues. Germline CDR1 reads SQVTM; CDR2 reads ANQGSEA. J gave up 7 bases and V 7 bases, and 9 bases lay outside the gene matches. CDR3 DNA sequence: TGCAGCGCCAGGACAGGAATTCTTGAAAAACTGTTTTTT. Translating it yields CSARTGILEKLFF.

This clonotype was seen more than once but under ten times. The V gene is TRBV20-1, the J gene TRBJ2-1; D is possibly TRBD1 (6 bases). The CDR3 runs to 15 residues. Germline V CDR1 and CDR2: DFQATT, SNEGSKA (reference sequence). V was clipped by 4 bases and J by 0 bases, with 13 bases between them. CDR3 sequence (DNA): TGCAGTGCTAACCCACAGGGCTTCTCCTACAATGAGCAGTTCTTC. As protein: CSANPQGFSYNEQFF.

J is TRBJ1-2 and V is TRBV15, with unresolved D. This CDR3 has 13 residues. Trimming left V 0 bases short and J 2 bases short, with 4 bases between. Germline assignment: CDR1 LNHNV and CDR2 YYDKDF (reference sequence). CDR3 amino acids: CATSRDGNYGYTF. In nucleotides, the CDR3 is TGTGCCACCAGCAGAGATGGAAACTATGGCTACACCTTC.

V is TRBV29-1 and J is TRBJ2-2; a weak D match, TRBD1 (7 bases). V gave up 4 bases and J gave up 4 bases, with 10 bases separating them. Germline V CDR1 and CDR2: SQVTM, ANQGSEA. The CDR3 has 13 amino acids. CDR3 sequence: CSVGQGLTGELFF. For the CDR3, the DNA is TGCAGCGTTGGACAGGGACTCACCGGGGAGCTGTTTTTT.

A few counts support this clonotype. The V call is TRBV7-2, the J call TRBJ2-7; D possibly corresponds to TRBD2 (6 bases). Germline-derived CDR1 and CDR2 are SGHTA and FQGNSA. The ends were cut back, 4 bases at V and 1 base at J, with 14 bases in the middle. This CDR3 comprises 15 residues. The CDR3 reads CASSSRAGTSYEQYF. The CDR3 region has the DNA TGTGCCAGCAGCTCAAGGGCAGGGACTTCCTACGAGCAGTACTTC.

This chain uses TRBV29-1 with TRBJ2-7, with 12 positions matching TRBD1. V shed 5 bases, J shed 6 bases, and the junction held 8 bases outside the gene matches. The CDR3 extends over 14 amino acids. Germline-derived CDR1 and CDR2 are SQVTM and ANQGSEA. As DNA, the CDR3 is TGCAGCGTTCGGGGACAGGGGGCGGGTGTCGAGCAGTACTTC. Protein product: CSVRGQGAGVEQYF.

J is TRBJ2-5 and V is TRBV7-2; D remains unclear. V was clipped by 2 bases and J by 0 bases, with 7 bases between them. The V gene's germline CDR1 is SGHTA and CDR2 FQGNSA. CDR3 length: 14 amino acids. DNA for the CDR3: TGTGCCAGCAGCTTACGTCAGAACCAAGAGACCCAGTACTTC. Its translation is CASSLRQNQETQYF.

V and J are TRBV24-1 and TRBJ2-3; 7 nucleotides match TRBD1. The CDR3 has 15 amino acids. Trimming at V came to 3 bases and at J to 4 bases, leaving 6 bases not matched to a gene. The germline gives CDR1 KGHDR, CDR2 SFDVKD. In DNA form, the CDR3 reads TGTGCCACCAGTGATACGGGCCAGGGGGCAGATACGCAGTATTTT. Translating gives CATSDTGQGADTQYF.